This entry lists 2 T cell receptor beta chains sequenced from one sample in a study of blood T cell repertoires in COVID-19. Assay: immunoSEQ multiplex PCR; the TCRdb copy retains only in-frame clones and omits some. The sample yields tens of thousands of clones, around 90% seen once. Sample: peripheral blood. Receptor source: a human donor with active COVID-19. The donor label of this sample is uncertain.

The V and J genes are TRBV7-2 and TRBJ2-7, with TRBD1 as a possible D gene (6 bases). There are 13 residues in the CDR3. Trimming shortened V by 4 bases and J by 3 bases, and 10 bases separated the two germline ends. Looked up from germline, CDR1 is SGHTA and CDR2 is FQGNSA. The CDR3 here is CASSSRDIYEQYF. In DNA, the CDR3 is TGTGCCAGCAGCTCACGGGACATCTACGAGCAGTACTTC.

This clone was seen a handful of times. The rearrangement joins TRBV11-1 to TRBJ2-7; D gene unclear. The length of the CDR3 is 11 residues. Germline V gene data show CDR1 as SGHAT and CDR2 as FQDESV (reference sequence). The V end lost 3 bases, the J end lost 5 bases, and 5 bases lay between the germline ends. Here the CDR3 reads CASSFGHEQYF. In DNA, the CDR3 is TGTGCCAGCAGCTTTGGGCACGAGCAGTACTTC.